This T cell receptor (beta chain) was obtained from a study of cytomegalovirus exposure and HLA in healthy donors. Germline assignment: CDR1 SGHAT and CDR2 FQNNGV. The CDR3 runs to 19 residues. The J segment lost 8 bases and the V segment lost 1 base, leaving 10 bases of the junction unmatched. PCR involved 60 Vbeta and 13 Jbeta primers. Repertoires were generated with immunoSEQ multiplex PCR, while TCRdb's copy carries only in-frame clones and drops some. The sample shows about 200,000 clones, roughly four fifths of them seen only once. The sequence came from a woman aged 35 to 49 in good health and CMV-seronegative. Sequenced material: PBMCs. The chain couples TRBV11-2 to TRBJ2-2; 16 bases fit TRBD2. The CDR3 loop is CASSLAGLGLAGGVGELFF. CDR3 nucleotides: TGTGCCAGCAGCTTAGCGGGCCTGGGACTAGCGGGAGGGGTGGGGGAGCTGTTTTTT.